The T cell receptor beta chain under discussion was sequenced for a study of T-cell reconstitution after alpha-beta-depleted transplantation in children. Unique molecular identifiers were used in preparing the TCRbeta library. Via MiXCR, TCRdb re-called the PCR reads, giving one row per CDR3 protein. The repertoire includes approximately 250,000 distinct CDR3 sequences, 9.7% of them detected once, and less than 6% sits in the top ten. This clonotype was recorded many times. Germline V gene sequence: CDR1 LNHNV, CDR2 YYDKDF (reference sequence). The ends were cut back, 1 base at V and 2 bases at J, with 8 bases in the middle. This CDR3 is built from 14 residues.

This clonotype originated in a human donor who donated a stem cell graft to a child with SCID. V gene TRBV15 combines with J gene TRBJ1-1; the D gene is possibly TRBD1 (6 bases). Sequenced material: PBMCs from the stem cell graft donor, taken from the stem cell graft. For the CDR3, the DNA is TGTGCCACCAGCAGAGGGACAGTAAACACTGAAGCTTTCTTT. Residues: CATSRGTVNTEAFF.